The 30 T cell receptor beta chains in this list originate from one sample, sequenced in a study of blood T cell repertoires in COVID-19. The table came from immunoSEQ multiplex PCR; TCRdb's copy has only in-frame clones and leaves some out. This table holds 200,000 to 300,000 clones, roughly 80% found once. Sequenced input: peripheral blood. Receptors were obtained from a man aged 60 to 69 with acute or convalescent COVID-19.

Notes on this clone: Other DNA sequences in the same sample also yield this CDR3. CDR3 in DNA: TGTGCCAGCAGTTACTCGGGCAGGGGCACAGATACGCAGTATTTT. Translation gives CASSYSGRGTDTQYF. The rearrangement uses TRBV6-5 and TRBJ2-3; D perhaps matches TRBD1 (5 bases). The CDR3 spans 15 residues. Germline CDR1 reads MNHEY; CDR2 reads SVGAGI. The germline V and J ends were trimmed by 0 bases and 1 base, with 8 bases remaining between them.

The chain couples TRBV5-1 to TRBJ2-1; weak D call: TRBD1 (6 bases). V lost 2 bases, J lost 6 bases, and 9 bases lay in between. This CDR3 has 13 residues. From germline, CDR1 is SGHRS and CDR2 YFSETQ. CDR3 sequence (DNA): TGCGCCAGCAGCTTCGGGACACTCAATGAGCAGTTCTTC. It codes for CASSFGTLNEQFF.

The CDR3 region is CASGDRGQRNTIYF. DNA of the CDR3: TGTGCCAGCGGAGACAGGGGGCAGAGAAACACCATATATTTT. V and J are TRBV3-1 (or the pseudogene TRBV3-2) and TRBJ1-3, with 10 positions matching TRBD1. The V segment lost 8 bases and the J segment 5 bases; nucleotides outside the gene matches: 6. This CDR3 is 14 amino acids long. Per germline, CDR1 LGHDT and CDR2 YNNKEL (reference sequence).

The V call is TRBV2, the J call TRBJ1-5; D possibly corresponds to TRBD1 (6 bases). CDR3 length: 14 residues. The V and J ends lost 4 bases and 2 bases respectively, with 9 bases between them. The germline V gene has CDR1 SNHLY and CDR2 FYNNEI. The CDR3 loop reads CASSGQAGNQPQHF. CDR3 coding DNA: TGTGCCAGCAGTGGACAGGCAGGCAATCAGCCCCAGCATTTT.

The rearrangement links TRBV27 to TRBJ1-5; 7 bases agree with TRBD1. This CDR3 is built from 19 residues. After removal of 7 bases from V and 0 bases from J, the junction contained 18 bases not matched to a gene. Germline-derived CDR1 and CDR2 are MNHEY and SMNVEV (reference sequence). CDR3 coding DNA: TGTGCCAGCACCTACAGGGGAACAGCGAACCCTTATAGCAATCAGCCCCAGCATTTT. Residues: CASTYRGTANPYSNQPQHF.

The chain combines TRBV10-2 with TRBJ2-7; tentative D call: TRBD2 (5 bases). The CDR3 covers 12 residues. Germline CDR1 WSHSY, CDR2 SAAADI. V shed 3 bases and J shed 7 bases, with 10 bases lying between them. CDR3 nucleotides: TGCGCCAGCAGTGAAATTGGAGGAGAGCAGTACTTC. Translation gives CASSEIGGEQYF.

This chain connects TRBV4-3 to TRBJ2-5; the match to TRBD1 covers 7 bases. The CDR3 runs 15 residues. Germline V gene lookup returns CDR1 LGHNA and CDR2 YSLEER. The V and J ends lost 3 bases and 5 bases, in that order; junction bases with no gene match: 9. The CDR3 is CASSHSFQGGETQYF. In DNA form, the CDR3 reads TGCGCCAGCAGCCATTCGTTTCAAGGGGGCGAGACCCAGTACTTC.

This rearrangement joins TRBV13 to TRBJ1-4; TRBD1 agrees at 9 bases. CDR1 and CDR2 from the germline V gene are PRHDT and FYEKMQ (reference sequence). The CDR3 length is 15 residues. The V and J ends lost 1 base and 10 bases, in that order; junction bases with no gene match: 7. The chain's CDR3 is CASSLVRQGGRKLFF. The CDR3 nucleotides are TGTGCCAGCAGCTTAGTGAGACAGGGGGGTCGAAAACTGTTTTTT.

This clone was detected once. The V gene is TRBV18, the J gene TRBJ1-2; 8 bases match TRBD1. This CDR3 has 13 residues. The J segment lost 6 bases and the V segment lost 8 bases, leaving 8 bases of the junction unmatched. Germline V gene sequence: CDR1 KGHSH, CDR2 LQKENI. CDR3: CASAQGEFHGYTF. DNA for the CDR3: TGTGCCAGCGCACAGGGGGAGTTCCATGGCTACACCTTC.

The chain recombines TRBV6-5 with TRBJ2-7, with D perhaps TRBD2 (5 bases). V was cut by 4 bases and J by 1 base, with 14 bases left in between. There are 15 residues in the CDR3. The germline V gene has CDR1 MNHEY and CDR2 SVGAGI. CDR3 sequence (DNA): TGTGCCAGCAGTTTATATGGACTGGGATCCTACGAGCAGTACTTC. Protein sequence: CASSLYGLGSYEQYF.

The rearrangement joins TRBV6-5 to TRBJ1-2; D ambiguous. Germline V lookup: CDR1 MNHEY, CDR2 SVGAGI. V lost 1 base and J lost 4, with 13 bases in between. This CDR3 has 15 amino acids. CDR3 protein: CASSYFVGEGYGYTF. DNA of the CDR3: TGTGCCAGCAGTTACTTTGTTGGTGAGGGCTATGGCTACACCTTC.

J is TRBJ2-1 and V is TRBV10-3, with TRBD2 identical over 13 bases. From germline, CDR1 is ENHRY and CDR2 SYGVKD. The V segment lost 6 bases and the J segment 3 bases; nucleotides outside the gene matches: 11. The CDR3 has 18 amino acids. CDR3: CAIRGGTSGTSLYNEQFF. The CDR3 DNA is TGTGCCATCAGAGGAGGGACTAGCGGGACCTCCCTCTACAATGAGCAGTTCTTC.

In this sample, this clone turned up once. The chain is built from TRBV7-3 and TRBJ1-1; D perhaps matches TRBD1 (5 bases). Germline lookup yields CDR1 SGHTA and CDR2 FQGTGA. Trimming left V 5 bases short and J 1 base short, with 8 bases between. The CDR3 has 13 residues. CDR3 in amino acids: CASSRDRNTEAFF. CDR3 coding DNA: TGTGCCAGCAGCAGAGACAGGAACACTGAAGCTTTCTTT.

V gene TRBV6-6 combines with J gene TRBJ1-3; possibly TRBD1 for D (5 bases). Trimming cost V 0 bases and J 2 bases, with 11 bases left between them. Germline values: CDR1 MNHNY, CDR2 SVGAGI (reference sequence). The CDR3 is made up of 16 amino acids. The DNA for the CDR3 is TGTGCCAGCAGTTACTCGGCAGGGTTAACTGGAAACACCATATATTTT. Its translation is CASSYSAGLTGNTIYF.

V and J are TRBV5-1 and TRBJ2-4; possibly TRBD1 for D (6 bases). The CDR3 is 14 residues long. Trimming shortened V by 4 bases and J by 5 bases, and 13 bases separated the two germline ends. The germline V gene encodes CDR1 SGHRS and CDR2 YFSETQ. The CDR3 coding sequence is TGCGCCAGCAGCCCGGGACAATGGGAAAACATTCAGTACTTC. Translating gives CASSPGQWENIQYF.

For this clone: This specimen includes other DNA sequences encoding the same CDR3. This chain uses TRBV2 with TRBJ2-2; 10 bases fit TRBD2. V lost 4 bases to trimming and J lost 6 bases; unmatched junction nucleotides: 2. The CDR3 sequence is 14 residues long. Germline V CDR1 and CDR2: SNHLY, FYNNEI. CDR3 bases: TGTGCCAGCAGTGTAGCGGGGGGTGCCGGGGAGCTGTTTTTT. Amino acids: CASSVAGGAGELFF. Based on the CDR3 plus reference TRBV2 and TRBJ2-2, the full variable domain is EPEVTQTPSHQVTQMGQEVILRCVPISNHLYFYWYRQILGQKVEFLVSFYNNEISEKSEIFDDQFSVERPDGSNFTLKIRSTKLEDSAMYFCASSVAGGAGELFFGEGSRLTVL.

The rearrangement links TRBV3-1 (or the pseudogene TRBV3-2) to TRBJ2-3; 7 bases fit TRBD1. In germline, CDR1 is LGHDT, CDR2 YNNKEL (reference sequence). The CDR3 totals 14 residues. After removal of 4 bases from V and 2 bases from J, the junction contained 3 bases not matched to a gene. The CDR3 loop is CASSPGQFTDTQYF. The CDR3 DNA is TGTGCCAGCAGCCCGGGACAGTTCACAGATACGCAGTATTTT.

The chain is built from TRBV19 and TRBJ2-2, with 14 bases matching TRBD2. This CDR3 has 20 amino acids. Per germline, CDR1 LNHDA and CDR2 SQIVND (reference sequence). The V segment lost 7 bases and the J segment 5 bases; nucleotides outside the gene matches: 18. For the CDR3, the DNA is TGTGCCAGTACAAAGGAGGTACCCAGACTAGCGGGAGGGCTAACCGGGGAGCTGTTTTTT. Amino acids: CASTKEVPRLAGGLTGELFF.

The chain combines TRBV25-1 with TRBJ1-2; no definite D call. The CDR3 covers 14 residues. Germline CDR1 and CDR2: MGHDK and SYGVNS. Trimming shortened V by 3 bases and J by 4 bases, and 12 bases separated the two germline ends. CDR3 coding DNA: TGTGCCAGCAGTGATACCCCACTCTCCTATGGCTACACCTTC. Protein product: CASSDTPLSYGYTF.

V usage is TRBV20-1 and J usage is TRBJ1-5; 11 nucleotides line up with TRBD1. The CDR3 runs 14 residues. The V gene's germline CDR1 is DFQATT and CDR2 SNEGSKA (reference sequence). With V trimmed by 3 bases and J by 6 bases, 4 bases remained unmatched. The CDR3 loop is CSASRDRGSQPQHF. The CDR3 DNA reads as TGCAGTGCTAGTAGGGACAGGGGGAGTCAGCCCCAGCATTTT.

CDR3 sequence: CASSFGLNNEQFF. The CDR3 nucleotides read TGTGCCAGCAGCTTCGGACTAAACAATGAGCAGTTCTTC. The genes are TRBV7-3 and TRBJ2-1; perhaps TRBD2 as D (6 bases). The V gene lost 3 bases and the J gene lost 5 bases, with 8 bases spanning the gap. Germline V gene lookup returns CDR1 SGHTA and CDR2 FQGTGA. The CDR3 has 13 residues.

Concerning this clone: Other DNA sequences in the same sample also yield this CDR3. The chain carries TRBV27 and TRBJ1-2; the match to TRBD1 covers 8 bases. The J segment lost 4 bases and the V segment lost 5 bases, leaving 6 bases of the junction unmatched. This CDR3 comprises 14 residues. Germline V gives CDR1 MNHEY, CDR2 SMNVEV (reference sequence). DNA for the CDR3: TGTGCCAGCAGTCCCCAGGGGGCGAGCTATGGCTACACCTTC. The encoded protein is CASSPQGASYGYTF.

This rearrangement joins TRBV28 to TRBJ1-1; D gene ambiguous. This CDR3 has 11 amino acids. Trimming removed 6 bases from V and 7 bases from J, with 9 bases in between. Germline CDR1 and CDR2: MDHEN and SYDVKM. The CDR3 protein is CASRVGSEAFF. CDR3 bases: TGTGCCAGCAGAGTCGGGAGTGAAGCTTTCTTT.

The V gene is TRBV5-1, the J gene TRBJ2-2, with D possibly matching TRBD1 (5 bases). This CDR3 comprises 16 residues. The germline V and J ends were trimmed by 4 bases and 4 bases, with 17 bases remaining between them. Germline loops: CDR1 SGHRS, CDR2 YFSETQ. The CDR3 is CASSQGVGRGTGELFF. Here the CDR3 DNA reads TGCGCCAGCAGCCAAGGCGTGGGGCGAGGCACCGGGGAGCTGTTTTTT.

This clone was seen only once. The chain combines TRBV28 with TRBJ1-5, with D perhaps matching TRBD1 (5 bases). Germline V CDR1 and CDR2: MDHEN, SYDVKM. V was clipped by 5 bases and J by 5 bases, with 19 bases between them. This CDR3 contains 16 residues. CDR3 residues: CASSRSGGRGHQPQHF. The CDR3, as DNA: TGTGCCAGCAGTCGATCGGGGGGAAGGGGTCATCAGCCCCAGCATTTT.

This sequence joins TRBV7-6 and TRBJ1-1, with 8 bases lining up with TRBD1. The germline CDR1 and CDR2 sequences are SGHVS and FNYEAQ. The CDR3 covers 15 residues. With V trimmed by 5 bases and J by 1 base, 6 bases remained unmatched. CDR3 coding DNA: TGTGCCAGCAGCATACGACAGGGGAGGAACACTGAAGCTTTCTTT. It encodes CASSIRQGRNTEAFF.

The chain links TRBV6-5 to TRBJ1-1; possible D gene TRBD1, 5 bases. The length of the CDR3 is 13 residues. The V and J ends lost 0 bases and 10 bases respectively, with 12 bases between them. Germline loops: CDR1 MNHEY, CDR2 SVGAGI. Here the CDR3 reads CASSYSGPLGAFF. Written as DNA, the CDR3 is TGTGCCAGCAGTTACTCGGGGCCGCTCGGAGCTTTCTTT.

The chain is built from TRBV18 and TRBJ2-3; 11 bases line up with TRBD1. This CDR3 spans 14 amino acids. Losses at the gene ends were 6 bases for V and 7 bases for J; bases not matched to a gene: 6. The germline CDR1 and CDR2 sequences are KGHSH and LQKENI. DNA of the CDR3: TGTGCCAGCTCCGAGGGGACAGGGGGGAATACGCAGTATTTT. Its protein product is CASSEGTGGNTQYF.

The V and J genes are TRBV30 and TRBJ1-2; tentatively, D is TRBD1 (5 bases). Trimming shortened V by 0 bases and J by 6 bases, and 11 bases separated the two germline ends. This CDR3 comprises 13 residues. Germline values: CDR1 GTSNPN, CDR2 SVGIG (reference sequence). CDR3 in DNA: TGTGCCTGGAGTGTAGGGGAACCCCATGGCTACACCTTC. This codes for CAWSVGEPHGYTF.

The chain uses TRBV6-6 and TRBJ2-1; maybe TRBD2 (6 bases). The CDR3 totals 13 residues. Germline CDR1 reads MNHNY; CDR2 reads SVGAGI (reference sequence). V was trimmed by 8 bases and J by 5 bases, leaving 13 bases between them. As DNA, the CDR3 is TGTGCCAGCGGGACTGCAGGCGACAATGAGCAGTTCTTC. Translated, it gives CASGTAGDNEQFF.